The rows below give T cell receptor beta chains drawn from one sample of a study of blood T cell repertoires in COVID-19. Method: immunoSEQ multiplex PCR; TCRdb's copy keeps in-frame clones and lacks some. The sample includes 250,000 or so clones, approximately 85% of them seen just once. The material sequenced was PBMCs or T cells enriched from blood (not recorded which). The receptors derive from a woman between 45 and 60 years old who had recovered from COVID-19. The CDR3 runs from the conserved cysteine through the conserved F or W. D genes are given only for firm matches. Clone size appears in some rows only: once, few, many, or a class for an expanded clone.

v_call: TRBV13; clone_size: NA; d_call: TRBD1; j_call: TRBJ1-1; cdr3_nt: TGTGCCAGCAGCTCAGAGGGACAGGGGTTCACTGAAGCTTTCTTT; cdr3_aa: CASSSEGQGFTEAFF
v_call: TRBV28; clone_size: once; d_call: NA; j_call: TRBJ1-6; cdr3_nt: TGTGCCAGCAGTTTATTACGGGGGATTCTGGGCAATTCACCCCTCCACTTT; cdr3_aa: CASSLLRGILGNSPLHF
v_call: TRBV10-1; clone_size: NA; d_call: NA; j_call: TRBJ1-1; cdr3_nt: TGCGCCAGCACCTTGGGGGGAGATCGAGGCACTGAAGCTTTCTTT; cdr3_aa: CASTLGGDRGTEAFF
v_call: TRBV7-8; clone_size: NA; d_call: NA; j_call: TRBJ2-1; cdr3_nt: TGTGCCAGCAGCTACGGGACTGCTAGCGATGAGCAGTTCTTC; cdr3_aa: CASSYGTASDEQFF
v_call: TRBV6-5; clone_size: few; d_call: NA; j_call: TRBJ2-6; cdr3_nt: TGTGCCAGCAGTTACTCCACAGGTTGGGGGGCCAACGTCCTGACTTTC; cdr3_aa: CASSYSTGWGANVLTF
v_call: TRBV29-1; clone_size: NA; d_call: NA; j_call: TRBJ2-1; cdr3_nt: TGCAGCGGGCACCACAATGAGCAGTTCTTC; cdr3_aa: CSGHHNEQFF
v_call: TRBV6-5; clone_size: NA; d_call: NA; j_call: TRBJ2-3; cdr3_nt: TGTGCCAGCACCTCTCCCGGTAATACGCAGTATTTT; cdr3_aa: CASTSPGNTQYF
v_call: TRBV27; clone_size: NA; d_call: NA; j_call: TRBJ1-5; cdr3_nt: TGTGCCAGCAGTCCCTCTACGCTGGCAGACTTCAATCAGCCCCAGCATTTT; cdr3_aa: CASSPSTLADFNQPQHF
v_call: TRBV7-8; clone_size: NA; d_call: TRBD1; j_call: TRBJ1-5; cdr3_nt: TGTGCCAGCAGCCCGGCACAGGGGGATCAGCCCCAGCATTTT; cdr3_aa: CASSPAQGDQPQHF
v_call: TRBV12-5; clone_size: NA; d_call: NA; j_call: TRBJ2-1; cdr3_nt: TGTGCTAGTGGTCTCTCCTACAATGAGCAGTTCTTC; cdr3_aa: CASGLSYNEQFF
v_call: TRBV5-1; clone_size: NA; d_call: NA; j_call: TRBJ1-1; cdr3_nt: TGCGCCAGCTATAGGACAGCTGAACAGACTGAAGCTTTCTTT; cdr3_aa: CASYRTAEQTEAFF
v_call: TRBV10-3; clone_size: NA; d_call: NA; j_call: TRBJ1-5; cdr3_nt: TGTGCCATCAGCGTGGGACATTCGGGTAGCAATCAGCCCCAGCATTTT; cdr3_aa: CAISVGHSGSNQPQHF
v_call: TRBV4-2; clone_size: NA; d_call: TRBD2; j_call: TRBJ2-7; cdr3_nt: TGTGCCAGCAGCCAAGATATCCTAGCGGGAGACGAGCAGTACTTC; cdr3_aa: CASSQDILAGDEQYF
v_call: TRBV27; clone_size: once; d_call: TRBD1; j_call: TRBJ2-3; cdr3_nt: TGTGCCAGCGCCCCGGACAGGGCCACAGATACGCAGTATTTT; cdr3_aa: CASAPDRATDTQYF
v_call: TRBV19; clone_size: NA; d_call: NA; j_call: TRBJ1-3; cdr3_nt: TGTGCCAGTAGTTTTCAGGCCTCCTCTGGAAACACCATATATTTT; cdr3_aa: CASSFQASSGNTIYF
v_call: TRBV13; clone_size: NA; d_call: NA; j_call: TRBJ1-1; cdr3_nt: TGTGCCAGCAGCGAGCGACAGACGAACACTGAAGCTTTCTTT; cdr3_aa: CASSERQTNTEAFF
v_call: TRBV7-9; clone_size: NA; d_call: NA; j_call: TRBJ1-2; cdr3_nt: TGTGCCAGCAGCTTAGAGGGGGTGGTGACCGGCTACACCTTC; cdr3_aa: CASSLEGVVTGYTF
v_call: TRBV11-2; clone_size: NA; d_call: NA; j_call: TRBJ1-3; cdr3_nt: TGTGCCAGCAGCTTCCTCCGGGGAGGGGGTTATGGAAACACCATATATTTT; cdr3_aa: CASSFLRGGGYGNTIYF
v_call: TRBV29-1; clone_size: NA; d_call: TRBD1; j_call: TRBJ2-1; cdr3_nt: TGCAGCGCCCCAGGGGGAACGAGAACCATTGAGCAGTTCTTC; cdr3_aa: CSAPGGTRTIEQFF
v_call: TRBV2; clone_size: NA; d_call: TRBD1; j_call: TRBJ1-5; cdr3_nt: TGTGCCAGCAGCCTCCGGGACAGTACCAATCAGCCCCAGCATTTT; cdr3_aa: CASSLRDSTNQPQHF
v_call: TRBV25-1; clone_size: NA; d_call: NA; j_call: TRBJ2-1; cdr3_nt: TGTGCCAGCAGTGAATGGTCGGAGGCAGATGAGCAGTTCTTC; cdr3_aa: CASSEWSEADEQFF
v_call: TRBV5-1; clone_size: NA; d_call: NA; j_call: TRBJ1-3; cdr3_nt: TGCGCCAGCAGCCCTCAGGGTTCTGGAAACACCATATATTTT; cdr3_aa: CASSPQGSGNTIYF
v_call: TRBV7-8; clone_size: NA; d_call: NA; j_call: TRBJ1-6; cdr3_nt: TGTGCCAGCAGCTTGGGGCCCCAAGATTCACCCCTCCACTTT; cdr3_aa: CASSLGPQDSPLHF
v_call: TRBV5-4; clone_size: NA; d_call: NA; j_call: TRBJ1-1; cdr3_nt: TGTGCCAGCAGCTTGGGACGGGATCTCACCTTGAACACTGAAGCTTTCTTT; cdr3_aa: CASSLGRDLTLNTEAFF
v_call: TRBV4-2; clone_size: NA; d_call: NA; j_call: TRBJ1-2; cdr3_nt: TGTGCCAGCAGCCAAGCAGGTAATAACTATGGCTACACCTTC; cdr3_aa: CASSQAGNNYGYTF
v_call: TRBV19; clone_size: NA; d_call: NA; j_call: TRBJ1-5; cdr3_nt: TGTGCCAGTACTCTCGGCAACAGGGAAGGTCAGCCCCAGCATTTT; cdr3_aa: CASTLGNREGQPQHF